A selection of T cell receptor beta chains follows, all from one sample in a study of molecular identifiers for immune sequencing clone quantification. TCRdb re-derived calls from the PCR reads in MiXCR, one entry per CDR3 protein. The sample consists of about 68,000 distinct CDR3 sequences, roughly 20% of them appearing once. The sequenced sample was naive CD8+ T cells from blood, with Jurkat cell RNA spiked in. The source is a human donor in good health. Some libraries in this study had Jurkat cell RNA spiked in. CDR3s include the opening cysteine and the closing phenylalanine or tryptophan. Each record gives: V gene, clone size, J gene, D gene, CDR3 DNA, CDR3 protein. A D gene is named only where the DNA matches it firmly. Not all rows give a size; the values are once, few, many and, for expanded clones, a class.

>TRBV20-1|many|TRBJ1-1|NA
TGCAGTGCTAGGTATACAGGACTAAACACTGAAGCTTTCTTT
CSARYTGLNTEAFF
>TRBV15|many|TRBJ1-5|NA
TGTGCCACCAGCAGAGATTCCGAGGGTAGCAATCAGCCCCAGCATTTT
CATSRDSEGSNQPQHF
>TRBV5-1|NA|TRBJ2-7|TRBD1
TGCGCCAGCAGCGGTACAGGGGACGGCGAGCAGTACTTC
CASSGTGDGEQYF
>TRBV27|many|TRBJ2-7|NA
TGTGCCAGCAGTTTGTTGGGGCCTTCCTACGAGCAGTACTTC
CASSLLGPSYEQYF
>TRBV20-1|many|TRBJ2-1|NA
TGCAGTGCTAGAGACCGGGACGCCGACTACAATGAGCAGTTCTTC
CSARDRDADYNEQFF
>TRBV6-5|many|TRBJ1-1|NA
TGTGCCAGCAGTCCCCTTCATGAGGCGAGGACTGAAGCTTTCTTT
CASSPLHEARTEAFF
>TRBV27|many|TRBJ1-1|NA
TGTGCCAGCAGTACTGCAGGGACGTTGACGACTGAAGCTTTCTTT
CASSTAGTLTTEAFF
>TRBV13|few|TRBJ2-7|NA
TGTGCCAGCAGCTTAAGGGGAGGGGGAGGCGCGGGGTACGAGCAGTACTTC
CASSLRGGGGAGYEQYF
>TRBV7-6|many|TRBJ2-7|NA
TGTGCCAGCAGCCCCCCCGGGCCCGAGCAGTACTTC
CASSPPGPEQYF
>TRBV7-6|NA|TRBJ2-5|NA
TGTGCCAGCAGCTTCTATCAGGGTACCCCAGAGACCCAGTACTTC
CASSFYQGTPETQYF
>TRBV30|many|TRBJ1-1|NA
TGTGCCTGGAGTGTGGTTGGAACTGAAGCTTTCTTT
CAWSVVGTEAFF
>TRBV2|NA|TRBJ2-7|NA
TGTGCCAGCAGTCGCGGCCTCTACGAGCAGTACTTC
CASSRGLYEQYF
>TRBV30|many|TRBJ2-7|TRBD2
TGTGCCTGGAGTGTACTAATCGGGGCTAGCGGGAGCTCCTACGAGCAGTACTTC
CAWSVLIGASGSSYEQYF
>TRBV24-1|NA|TRBJ2-1|NA
TGTGCCACCGTTGGAGTTAACAATGAGCAGTTCTTC
CATVGVNNEQFF
>TRBV4-3|many|TRBJ2-7|NA
TGCGCCAGCAGCCAAGATAGGTCGGCCATCTACGAGCAGTACTTC
CASSQDRSAIYEQYF
>TRBV5-1|many|TRBJ2-5|TRBD2
TGCGCCAGCAGGGTTGAGGGACTAGCGGGAGTACGACAAGAGACCCAGTACTTC
CASRVEGLAGVRQETQYF
>TRBV7-9|many|TRBJ1-6|NA
TGTGCCAGCAGGCCACAGGTCTGGGATTCACCCCTCCACTTT
CASRPQVWDSPLHF
>TRBV3-1|many|TRBJ1-2|NA
TGTGCCAGCAGCCAAGAAAACGGGATTAGGATGGACTATGGCTACACCTTC
CASSQENGIRMDYGYTF
>TRBV30|few|TRBJ1-5|NA
TGTGCCTGGAGTGTACCTGGAGATAGCAATCAGCCCCAGCATTTT
CAWSVPGDSNQPQHF
>TRBV27|many|TRBJ1-1|NA
TGTGCCAGCAGTTTAGCGATTCGGAACACTGAAGCTTTCTTT
CASSLAIRNTEAFF
>TRBV2|many|TRBJ2-3|TRBD1
TGTGCCAGCAGTAACTCCGGGACAGGGGGCGCAAATACGCAGTATTTT
CASSNSGTGGANTQYF
>TRBV9|many|TRBJ2-7|NA
TGTGCCAGCAGCGTAGACGAGGACGAGCAGTACTTC
CASSVDEDEQYF
>TRBV12-3/TRBV12-4|NA|TRBJ1-5|NA
TGTGCCAGCAGTGACCGGGATGTGGGCAATCAGCCCCAGCATTTT
CASSDRDVGNQPQHF
>TRBV27|few|TRBJ1-2|NA
TGTGCCAGCTCCCCGGGGACCCTCTATGGCTACACCTTC
CASSPGTLYGYTF
>TRBV7-2|many|TRBJ1-2|TRBD1
TGTGCCAGCAGCTTAGCGGCCAGGGACAGGGGGCTTTCCTATGGCTACACCTTC
CASSLAARDRGLSYGYTF
>TRBV29-1|many|TRBJ1-1|NA
TGCAGCGTTGATTGGGGGTCTGAAGCTTTCTTT
CSVDWGSEAFF
>TRBV20-1|many|TRBJ1-3|NA
TGCAGTGCTAGAGAAGGGTCAGGGCCTGGAAACACCATATATTTT
CSAREGSGPGNTIYF
>TRBV6-1|many|TRBJ1-1|TRBD1
TGTGCCAGCAGTATACACAGGGGGCTAATAACTGAAGCTTTCTTT
CASSIHRGLITEAFF
>TRBV28|many|TRBJ2-1|TRBD2
TGTGCCAGCAGTTACCTAGCGGGAGTTCAGAATGAGCAGTTCTTC
CASSYLAGVQNEQFF